Listed below are T cell receptor beta chains from one sample, sequenced in a study of OX40 agonist ivuxolimab in advanced cancers. The data were produced by immunoSEQ multiplex PCR, yet TCRdb's version contains in-frame clones alone and is incomplete. Here the sample spans about 65,000 clones, around 86% being singletons. The sample consisted of CD4+ or CD8+ T cells sorted from blood, taken in a trial of the OX40 agonist ivuxolimab. These receptors originate from an adult with an advanced solid tumor such as melanoma, head and neck, liver or kidney cancer. The CDR3 runs from the conserved cysteine through the conserved F or W. A D gene is named only where the DNA matches it firmly.

CDR3 protein	J gene	D gene	V gene
CASSFGRRDTGELFF	TRBJ2-2	NA	TRBV7-2
CASSLTGASEQYF	TRBJ2-7	TRBD1	TRBV5-6
CASSLVGEFLDTQYF	TRBJ2-3	NA	TRBV5-1
CASRRDHVEQYF	TRBJ2-7	NA	TRBV2
CASGLGTGVTTIYF	TRBJ1-3	TRBD1	TRBV4-1
CATQGPGNSPLHF	TRBJ1-6	NA	TRBV19
CASRLAGGADTQYF	TRBJ2-3	TRBD2	TRBV11-2
CASRGFQGRVYEQYF	TRBJ2-7	NA	TRBV5-5
CASSLEGQGNQPQHF	TRBJ1-5	NA	TRBV7-9
CASRDKGNLGSPLHF	TRBJ1-6	NA	TRBV5-5
CAWTSGQETQYF	TRBJ2-5	TRBD2	TRBV30
CASSFWQGNTGELFF	TRBJ2-2	NA	TRBV7-8
CASSGEQGGYYGYTF	TRBJ1-2	TRBD1	TRBV28
CASSLRGPSGEKLFF	TRBJ1-4	TRBD1	TRBV5-8
CASSTDRDRVQPQHF	TRBJ1-5	TRBD1	TRBV19
CASSVKRGGGLNEQFF	TRBJ2-1	TRBD2	TRBV2
CASSEGGWDIQYF	TRBJ2-4	NA	TRBV6-1
CATSRGQGAGGYTF	TRBJ1-2	TRBD1	TRBV15
CASSDLGGATEAFF	TRBJ1-1	TRBD1	TRBV6-4
CASSRGLEQYF	TRBJ2-7	NA	TRBV7-8
CASSSSQGQAGEQYF	TRBJ2-7	TRBD1	TRBV6-1
CASSLGLAGGQTDTQYF	TRBJ2-3	TRBD2	TRBV5-1
CASSYKAVNYGYTF	TRBJ1-2	NA	TRBV6-5
CASSLGQHTGELFF	TRBJ2-2	TRBD1	TRBV13
CASTGGTEATKNIQYF	TRBJ2-4	TRBD2	TRBV19
CASSPQLPTNEKLFF	TRBJ1-4	NA	TRBV4-3
CASTPQGISYNEQFF	TRBJ2-1	NA	TRBV5-1
CASSAPGRLLNQPQHF	TRBJ1-5	NA	TRBV19
CASSSRDSRLFYNVLTF	TRBJ2-6	NA	TRBV5-1
CASQGDGANYGYTF	TRBJ1-2	TRBD1	TRBV6-1
CASSAGTGVNQPQHF	TRBJ1-5	TRBD1	TRBV5-1
CASSGDARGTEAFF	TRBJ1-1	NA	TRBV6-1
CASSFRSTNTGELFF	TRBJ2-2	NA	TRBV11-1
CASSQTPRPNTNYGYTF	TRBJ1-2	NA	TRBV4-1
CASSRGGSSGGTDTQYF	TRBJ2-3	NA	TRBV4-2
CASSLEGRGISSPLHF	TRBJ1-6	NA	TRBV5-5
CASSLKVGGNTEAFF	TRBJ1-1	NA	TRBV11-2
CASSVDGADYNEQFF	TRBJ2-1	NA	TRBV9
CASSKLAGGLDEQFF	TRBJ2-1	TRBD2	TRBV2
CATLAGGRPEQFF	TRBJ2-1	TRBD2	TRBV15
CASSFSGTSGGYEQYF	TRBJ2-7	TRBD2	TRBV27
CASSAPMTGTGYSPLHF	TRBJ1-6	TRBD1	TRBV10-2
CAWSGLGGQETQYF	TRBJ2-5	NA	TRBV30
CASSDWRQLNQPQHF	TRBJ1-5	NA	TRBV6-1
CAIRMTGQAGNTIYF	TRBJ1-3	TRBD1	TRBV10-3
CASSSERGGATDTQYF	TRBJ2-3	TRBD2	TRBV5-4
CASSVGVSGSSYNEQFF	TRBJ2-1	TRBD2	TRBV9
CASNLGGLSYEQYF	TRBJ2-7	TRBD1	TRBV23-1
CASAGAGGPLSNQPQHF	TRBJ1-5	TRBD1	TRBV27
CASSPGPGQGNTEAFF	TRBJ1-1	TRBD1	TRBV5-1
CASSSGTGLYEQYF	TRBJ2-7	TRBD1	TRBV5-1
CARSQGTLRGNTIYF	TRBJ1-3	NA	TRBV5-3
CATSPASKNIQYF	TRBJ2-4	NA	TRBV15
CASAGGRTDTQYF	TRBJ2-3	TRBD2	TRBV11-3
CASSLPQTGAGETQYF	TRBJ2-5	NA	TRBV5-4
CASSVRTGPYEQYF	TRBJ2-7	TRBD1	TRBV9
CASSVPRGRAYEQYF	TRBJ2-7	TRBD1	TRBV6-1
CASSGKTGRTDTQYF	TRBJ2-3	NA	TRBV9
CASSLNPSWQETEQETQYF	TRBJ2-5	NA	TRBV7-3
CAISGGWRVDGSPLHF	TRBJ1-6	NA	TRBV10-3